This passage covers 7 T cell receptor beta chains from one sample sequenced in a study of OX40 agonist ivuxolimab in advanced cancers. The library was generated by the immunoSEQ multiplex PCR assay. TCRdb obtained this table from immuneACCESS and retained in-frame rearrangements with V and J assigned. These tables miss some clones; where compared with another copy, unresolved V genes account for less than half of the shortfall, and the remainder is unexplained. This sample gives some 70,000 clones in total; roughly 88% of them show up just once. The top ten hold over 2.5% of the sample. Sequences were derived from CD4+ or CD8+ T cells sorted from blood, sampled in a trial of the OX40 agonist ivuxolimab. These receptors were taken from an adult with an advanced solid tumor such as melanoma, head and neck, liver or kidney cancer.

J is TRBJ1-4 and V is TRBV5-1; 8 bases match TRBD1. The CDR3 sequence is 15 residues long. Germline V lookup: CDR1 SGHRS, CDR2 YFSETQ. J gave up 8 bases and V 6 bases, and 12 bases lay outside the gene matches. The chain's CDR3 is CASTTAGQGTEKLFF. The CDR3 nucleotides read TGCGCCAGCACCACCGCCGGACAGGGCACAGAAAAACTGTTTTTT.

The chain carries TRBV10-2 and TRBJ2-1, with 10 positions matching TRBD2. The CDR3 extends over 14 amino acids. Per the germline V gene, CDR1 is WSHSY and CDR2 is SAAADI. The V segment lost 4 bases and the J segment 9 bases; nucleotides outside the gene matches: 6. The CDR3 loop reads CASSGAGGHSEQFF. The CDR3 bases are TGCGCCAGCAGTGGAGCGGGGGGGCATAGTGAGCAGTTCTTC.

The rearrangement links TRBV5-1 to TRBJ1-4; 9 nucleotides match TRBD1. CDR1 is SGHRS and CDR2 is YFSETQ in the germline V gene. The V and J ends lost 4 bases and 7 bases, in that order; junction bases with no gene match: 11. The CDR3 is 16 residues long. CDR3 nucleotide sequence: TGCGCCAGCAGCCCCACTTCGGGACAGGGAGGTGAAAAACTGTTTTTT. Residues: CASSPTSGQGGEKLFF.

The CDR3 is CASSLPPGQGARRGETQYF. CDR3 in DNA: TGTGCCAGCAGTCTTCCCCCAGGACAGGGGGCGCGCCGGGGGGAGACCCAGTACTTC. The chain is built from TRBV28 and TRBJ2-5; 11 nucleotides agree with TRBD1. Looked up from germline, CDR1 is MDHEN and CDR2 is SYDVKM. V was clipped by 5 bases and J by 5 bases; unmatched bases: 19. The length of the CDR3 is 19 residues.

The rearrangement links TRBV19 to TRBJ1-5, with no clear D. Germline V CDR1 and CDR2: LNHDA, SQIVND (reference sequence). CDR3 length equals 17 residues. V lost 4 bases to trimming and J lost 0 bases, with 16 bases between them. This CDR3 is CASSTTLEPYSNQPQHF. The DNA for the CDR3 is TGTGCCAGTAGTACCACTTTGGAACCTTATAGCAATCAGCCCCAGCATTTT.

The CDR3 region has the DNA TGTGCCAGCAGCTTAATACCGATACCCTACGAGCAGTACTTC. As protein: CASSLIPIPYEQYF. V and J are TRBV7-2 and TRBJ2-7; D unresolved. Trimming shortened V by 2 bases and J by 2 bases, and 10 bases separated the two germline ends. In germline, CDR1 is SGHTA, CDR2 FQGNSA. The CDR3 covers 14 residues.

The chain is built from TRBV5-6 and TRBJ1-1; possible D gene TRBD1, 5 bases. CDR1 is SGHDT, CDR2 YYEEEE, per germline. The CDR3 runs 14 residues. V lost 2 bases and J lost 11, with 19 bases in between. The CDR3 sequence is CASSFRSGTRDAFF. In DNA form, the CDR3 reads TGTGCCAGCAGCTTTCGTTCAGGGACGAGAGACGCTTTCTTT.